What follows is one TCR beta chain and its context. Its antigen remains unidentified. This sample stems from a study of CXCR3-negative and CXCR3-positive naive CD8 T cells. Study as a whole: Each library held about 1.5 +/- 0.3 million TRB reads, roughly 150 million in total.

The CDR3 runs 14 residues. Germline CDR1 is SEHNR and CDR2 is FQNEAQ (reference sequence). Study conclusions and caveats: Memory cells showed distinct TRBV-TRBJ patterns, while the two naive subsets matched. TRB CDR3 properties served as the basis for inferring TCR strength, and surface CD5 was comparable between naive subsets. Memory CD8+ cells showed much lower diversity, while both naive subsets were comparably high.

UMI-labeled 5' RACE TRB cDNA libraries were prepared from the cells. TCRdb reanalyzed the 5' RACE reads, giving one entry per CDR3 protein sequence and no DNA. The sample data list over 100,000 distinct CDR3 sequences. The J gene is TRBJ2-7, the V gene TRBV7-9; TCRdb's D gene call, TRBD1, goes unchecked for lack of DNA. This receptor was obtained from a human donor in good health. Some clones in this sample may be carry-over from other donors' samples. Source material: naive CXCR3- CD8+ T cells from blood. Subset given: CD45RO-CCR7+CD27+CD95- naive CD8+ T cells lacking CXCR3 (TNR3-). The chain's CDR3 is CASSLPGQFFEQYF.